The clone carrying this TCR beta chain was counted a few times. Its antigen is not identified. These data belong to a study of T cells in Graves' hyperthyroidism and ophthalmopathy. General study results and limits: Stable hyperthyroidism was told apart from ophthalmopathy by a model built on 13 V-J features.

The V gene's germline CDR1 is LNHDA and CDR2 SQIVND (reference sequence). CDR3 length: 14 amino acids. V lost 8 bases to trimming and J lost 0 bases, with 10 bases between them. The hyperthyroidism patients had all been newly diagnosed, and their disease duration was under 2 months. Their ages ranged from 18 to 65 years. TCR beta CDR3 sequences were amplified from RNA transcripts. RT-PCR in the first round (using the HTBI primer set) targeted the TCR CDR3. TCRdb redid the calling of the multiplex PCR reads with MiXCR, one entry per CDR3 protein. The table includes 750,000 to 950,000 distinct CDR3 sequences, 38% detected once.

This clonotype was sampled from a man aged 18 to 30 with Graves' hyperthyroidism. This rearrangement joins TRBV19 to TRBJ2-2; D unresolved. The source material was blood. This chain's CDR3 is CASGRRANTGELFF. The CDR3 bases are TGTGCCAGTGGACGCCGCGCGAACACCGGGGAGCTGTTTTTT.